Below are 32 T cell receptor beta chains sequenced from a single sample in a study of long-term antiretroviral therapy in people with HIV. Sequencing relied on immunoSEQ assay v3.0, run at survey level. The assay was immunoSEQ multiplex PCR, and TCRdb's table has in-frame clones only and misses some. The sample includes about 22,000 clones, approximately 80% of them seen just once. The sample in question was unsorted PBMCs, obtained 0.5 years before starting antiretroviral therapy. These receptors came from a man between 35 and 55 years old with HIV.

This clone was detected once. The chain employs TRBV28 and TRBJ1-4; D gene unclear. CDR1 and CDR2 from the germline V gene are MDHEN and SYDVKM. The CDR3 loop spans 13 amino acids. V gave up 2 bases and J gave up 5 bases, with 6 bases separating them. The CDR3 region has the DNA TGTGCCAGCAGTTTAACAGACAATGAAAAACTGTTTTTT. Its translation: CASSLTDNEKLFF.

This chain connects TRBV28 to TRBJ1-1, with D possibly matching TRBD1 (6 bases). The germline V gene encodes CDR1 MDHEN and CDR2 SYDVKM. The V and J ends lost 6 bases and 11 bases respectively, with 19 bases between them. The CDR3 spans 13 residues. The CDR3 nucleotides are TGTGCCAGCAGATACGACAGGTGGGGGAGGGCTTTCTTT. Translation gives CASRYDRWGRAFF.

This clone showed up just once. The chain joins TRBV7-2 to TRBJ2-2; D may match TRBD1 or TRBD2 (5 bases each). Trimming removed 4 bases from V and 1 base from J, with 13 bases in between. The CDR3 totals 16 residues. The germline V gene has CDR1 SGHTA and CDR2 FQGNSA. The CDR3 protein is CASSSGRGQNTGELFF. The CDR3, as DNA: TGTGCCAGCAGCTCCGGACGGGGCCAGAACACCGGGGAGCTGTTTTTT.

This chain joins TRBV5-4 and TRBJ1-2, with a possible D match to TRBD1 (5 bases). V lost 0 bases and J lost 7, with 22 bases in between. CDR1 is SGHNT, CDR2 YYREEE, per germline (reference sequence). The CDR3 has 17 residues. As DNA, the CDR3 is TGTGCCAGCAGCTTGGCCGCGGGGCAGGGCGGGGGGTTTGGCTACACCTTC. Protein: CASSLAAGQGGGFGYTF.

V gene TRBV19 combines with J gene TRBJ2-6; D not resolved. Germline V lookup: CDR1 LNHDA, CDR2 SQIVND (reference sequence). Trimming stripped 2 bases from V and 4 bases from J, with 12 bases between. The length of the CDR3 is 16 residues. The CDR3 DNA is TGTGCCAGTAGTATACAGCCTTCTGGGGGGGCCAACGTCCTGACTTTC. It encodes CASSIQPSGGANVLTF.

V gene TRBV6-6 combines with J gene TRBJ2-6; D is undetermined. CDR3 length: 15 residues. Germline V gene data show CDR1 as MNHNY and CDR2 as SVGAGI (reference sequence). The V and J ends lost 2 bases and 1 base respectively, with 6 bases between them. The CDR3: CASSYELSGANVLTF. The CDR3 nucleotides read TGTGCCAGCAGTTACGAGCTTTCTGGGGCCAACGTCCTGACTTTC.

In its sample, this clone is medium-sized. Different DNA sequences within this sample yield the same CDR3. V gene TRBV9 combines with J gene TRBJ1-2, with a possible D match to TRBD1 (6 bases). The length of the CDR3 is 14 residues. The V gene lost 0 bases and the J gene lost 3 bases, with 9 bases spanning the gap. CDR1 and CDR2 from the germline V gene are SGDLS and YYNGEE. The DNA of the CDR3 is TGTGCCAGCAGCGTAGAACAGGGTGACTATGGCTACACCTTC. Translating it yields CASSVEQGDYGYTF.

In its sample, this clone was seen a few times. The DNA of the CDR3 is TGTGCCAGCTCACCATCAGGGGGCGCCTCGACTAACTATGGCTACACCTTC. Protein product: CASSPSGGASTNYGYTF. The chain links TRBV18 to TRBJ1-2; 8 nucleotides match TRBD1. J was trimmed by 0 bases and V by 2 bases; bases with no gene match: 8. Germline values: CDR1 KGHSH, CDR2 LQKENI. The CDR3 runs to 17 residues.

The chain employs TRBV7-2 and TRBJ2-5; 8 bases agree with TRBD2. The CDR3 consists of 16 residues. V lost 2 bases, J lost 1 base, and 6 bases stayed unmatched. Germline lookup yields CDR1 SGHTA and CDR2 FQGNSA. CDR3 bases: TGTGCCAGCAGCTTACGAGCGGGGGCCCTCCAAGAGACCCAGTACTTC. Translated: CASSLRAGALQETQYF. The full variable domain, completed using reference TRBV7-2 and TRBJ2-5, is GAGVSQSPSNKVTEKGKDVELRCDPISGHTALYWYRQSLGQGLEFLIYFQGNSAPDKSGLPSDRFSAERTGGSVSTLTIQRTQQEDSAVYLCASSLRAGALQETQYFGPGTRLLVL.

The genes are TRBV4-1 and TRBJ1-2; perhaps TRBD1 as D (5 bases). CDR3 size: 15 residues. V dropped 1 base and J dropped 2 bases, with 11 bases sitting between them. Germline-derived CDR1 and CDR2 are MGHRA and YSYEKL. The CDR3 region is CASSQGQRGNYGYTF. In nucleotides, the CDR3 is TGCGCCAGCAGCCAAGGTCAACGGGGGAACTATGGCTACACCTTC.

This clone was seen a few times. The chain has TRBV20-1 and TRBJ2-7; D possibly corresponds to TRBD1 (5 bases). The V gene's germline CDR1 is DFQATT and CDR2 SNEGSKA (reference sequence). V was pared by 1 base and J by 8 bases, with 9 bases between. This CDR3 region has 11 residues. CDR3 amino acids: CSARGQSKQYF. The CDR3 DNA reads as TGCAGTGCTAGAGGACAGAGCAAGCAGTACTTC.

The J gene is TRBJ1-5, the V gene TRBV19; TRBD1 matches 7 bases. Germline V gene sequence: CDR1 LNHDA, CDR2 SQIVND (reference sequence). V was pared by 7 bases and J by 0 bases, with 6 bases of the junction left unmatched. The CDR3 loop spans 15 amino acids. The CDR3 protein is CASIADRSSNQPQHF. The CDR3 bases are TGTGCCAGTATTGCGGACAGGTCTAGCAATCAGCCCCAGCATTTT.

The sample holds one count of this clone. The V and J genes are TRBV29-1 and TRBJ1-1; D unresolved. V was pared by 5 bases and J by 2 bases, with 12 bases between. CDR1 is SQVTM, CDR2 ANQGSEA, per germline. The CDR3 spans 13 residues. The DNA of the CDR3 is TGCAGCGTTAGCAAAACAGCAAACACTGAAGCTTTCTTT. Its protein is CSVSKTANTEAFF.

The J gene is TRBJ2-3, the V gene TRBV7-9; D is unresolved. The CDR3 is 14 amino acids. V was cut by 4 bases and J by 1 base, with 9 bases left in between. The germline V gene has CDR1 SEHNR and CDR2 FQNEAQ (reference sequence). The CDR3 reads CASSSASGTDTQYF. CDR3 in DNA: TGTGCCAGCAGCTCTGCGTCGGGCACAGATACGCAGTATTTT.

The chain joins TRBV7-9 to TRBJ2-2; D remains unclear. V was clipped by 5 bases and J by 6 bases, with 16 bases between them. Germline V CDR1 and CDR2: SEHNR, FQNEAQ (reference sequence). The CDR3 is 15 amino acids. CDR3 residues: CASSPIGISSGELFF. The CDR3 DNA sequence: TGTGCCAGCAGCCCGATTGGAATTTCTTCCGGGGAGCTGTTTTTT.

The chain's CDR3 is CASRRPGLEETQYF. The DNA of the CDR3 is TGTGCCAGCAGGCGCCCGGGACTGGAGGAGACCCAGTACTTC. The rearrangement joins TRBV27 to TRBJ2-5; maybe TRBD2 (6 bases). Germline V gives CDR1 MNHEY, CDR2 SMNVEV (reference sequence). Trimming took 6 bases from V and 5 from J, leaving 16 bases between them. The CDR3 is 14 residues long.

The chain recombines TRBV4-1 with TRBJ2-1; TRBD1 aligns across 10 bases. This CDR3 contains 15 residues. The trim removed 4 bases at V and 8 bases at J, leaving 8 bases unmatched. Germline assignment: CDR1 MGHRA and CDR2 YSYEKL. The CDR3 region has the DNA TGCGCCAGCAGCCGCCGGGACAGGGGTATTGATGAGCAGTTCTTC. Translated, it gives CASSRRDRGIDEQFF.

This rearrangement joins TRBV19 to TRBJ1-2; D not certain. The ends were cut back, 7 bases at V and 3 bases at J, with 12 bases in the middle. Germline CDR1 LNHDA, CDR2 SQIVND (reference sequence). The CDR3 loop spans 13 amino acids. The CDR3 region has the DNA TGTGCCAGTACCCACGGTCTACACTATGGCTACACCTTC. It codes for CASTHGLHYGYTF.

This chain uses TRBV10-3 with TRBJ2-2, with 8 bases identical to TRBD1. The CDR3 covers 19 residues. Germline assignment: CDR1 ENHRY and CDR2 SYGVKD. The ends lost 0 bases at V and 3 bases at J; junction bases unmatched: 12. The CDR3 here is CAISESTQASGGHTGELFF. CDR3 bases: TGTGCCATCAGTGAGTCGACTCAAGCGTCAGGGGGCCACACCGGGGAGCTGTTTTTT.

V usage is TRBV14 and J usage is TRBJ1-6; D is uncertain. The germline gives CDR1 SGHDN, CDR2 FVKESK. V was shortened by 4 bases and J by 7 bases, with 11 bases between the two germline ends. The CDR3 spans 14 residues. CDR3 sequence reads: CASSRRPGNSPLHF. CDR3 in DNA: TGTGCCAGCAGCCGAAGACCTGGGAATTCACCCCTCCACTTT.

This chain connects TRBV15 to TRBJ1-2; D is uncertain. The CDR3 is made up of 13 amino acids. Germline V gives CDR1 LNHNV, CDR2 YYDKDF (reference sequence). Trimming removed 0 bases at V and 3 bases at J, with 5 bases between. CDR3 protein: CATSRDGDYGYTF. The CDR3 coding sequence is TGTGCCACCAGCAGAGATGGGGACTATGGCTACACCTTC. Combining the CDR3 with reference TRBV15 and TRBJ1-2 gives the whole variable domain DAMVIQNPRYQVTQFGKPVTLSCSQTLNHNVMYWYQQKSSQAPKLLFHYYDKDFNNEADTPDNFQSRRPNTSFCFLDIRSPGLGDTAMYLCATSRDGDYGYTFGSGTRLTVV.

The rearrangement links TRBV11-2 to TRBJ2-1; D is uncertain. Between the trimmed V and J ends, which lost 5 bases and 0 bases, there was a span of 14 bases. There are 16 residues in the CDR3. From germline, CDR1 is SGHAT and CDR2 FQNNGV. The CDR3 spells CASSRTTDVSYNEQFF. For the CDR3, the DNA is TGTGCCAGCAGCCGAACCACTGACGTCTCCTACAATGAGCAGTTCTTC.

The table lists this clone with a few counts. The V gene is TRBV12-5, the J gene TRBJ2-2; D remains ambiguous. Germline V gene sequence: CDR1 LGHNT, CDR2 FRNRAP. The CDR3 contains 12 residues. The V end lost 4 bases, the J end lost 5 bases, and 5 bases lay between the germline ends. CDR3 in amino acids: CASGSGTGELFF. For the CDR3, the DNA is TGTGCTAGTGGTTCCGGGACCGGGGAGCTGTTTTTT.

The chain links TRBV27 to TRBJ2-7; maybe TRBD2 (6 bases). The V gene's germline CDR1 is MNHEY and CDR2 SMNVEV (reference sequence). V was cut by 6 bases and J by 0 bases, with 15 bases left in between. The CDR3 is 15 residues long. CDR3 DNA: TGTGCCAGCAGCACGGAACTAGCCAGCTCCTACGAGCAGTACTTC. It specifies CASSTELASSYEQYF.

V is TRBV11-2 and J is TRBJ2-1; the D gene is possibly TRBD2 (7 bases). V was cut by 1 base and J by 2 bases, with 15 bases left in between. CDR1 and CDR2 from the germline V gene are SGHAT and FQNNGV. The CDR3 length is 17 residues. Here the CDR3 DNA reads TGTGCCAGCAGCTTAGTGTTGGGGGAGGGGGCCTACAATGAGCAGTTCTTC. It specifies CASSLVLGEGAYNEQFF.

In nucleotides, the CDR3 is TGTGCCAGCAGCTTATTGACTCCAATTAATGAAAAACTGTTTTTT. Residues: CASSLLTPINEKLFF. The chain joins TRBV7-9 to TRBJ1-4, with D hard to call. The germline V and J ends were trimmed by 2 bases and 4 bases, with 11 bases remaining between them. This CDR3 region has 15 residues. Looked up from germline, CDR1 is SEHNR and CDR2 is FQNEAQ (reference sequence). Together with reference TRBV7-9 and TRBJ1-4, the CDR3 gives the full variable domain: DTGVSQNPRHKITKRGQNVTFRCDPISEHNRLYWYRQTLGQGPEFLTYFQNEAQLEKSRLLSDRFSAERPKGSFSTLEIQRTEQGDSAMYLCASSLLTPINEKLFFGSGTQLSVL.

V usage is TRBV10-3 and J usage is TRBJ1-6, with 10 bases fitting TRBD1. V lost 10 bases and J lost 6; bases outside the gene matches: 9. Per the germline V gene, CDR1 is ENHRY and CDR2 is SYGVKD. The CDR3 is 15 residues long. CDR3 sequence (DNA): TGTGCCACTTCGGACAGGGGGGATACTAATTCACCCCTCCACTTT. It yields the protein CATSDRGDTNSPLHF.

The CDR3 DNA sequence: TGCGCCAGCAGCGCTATAAACGGGGGCGGGACTGAAGCTTTCTTT. Translation: CASSAINGGGTEAFF. The chain is built from TRBV5-1 and TRBJ1-1, with a tentative D call TRBD1 (6 bases). Between the trimmed V and J ends, which lost 4 bases and 5 bases, there was a span of 18 bases. CDR1 SGHRS and CDR2 YFSETQ come from the germline V gene. CDR3 length: 15 amino acids.

The chain employs TRBV9 and TRBJ2-3; D unresolved. This CDR3 is built from 13 residues. Trimming left V 3 bases short and J 2 bases short, with 7 bases between. Looked up from germline, CDR1 is SGDLS and CDR2 is YYNGEE. The chain's CDR3 is CASSAENTDTQYF. The CDR3 region has the DNA TGTGCCAGCAGCGCCGAAAACACAGATACGCAGTATTTT.

Only one count was recorded for this clone. The rearrangement links TRBV10-3 to TRBJ1-5; no definite D call. This CDR3 spans 12 amino acids. Germline V gene data show CDR1 as ENHRY and CDR2 as SYGVKD. The V end lost 4 bases, the J end lost 3 bases, and 4 bases lay between the germline ends. CDR3 sequence: CAISAYNQPQHF. CDR3 bases: TGTGCCATCAGTGCATACAATCAGCCCCAGCATTTT.

V and J are TRBV5-6 and TRBJ2-7; weak D call: TRBD1 (5 bases). Germline CDR1 reads SGHDT; CDR2 reads YYEEEE. This CDR3 comprises 13 residues. V dropped 2 bases and J dropped 2 bases, with 8 bases sitting between them. CDR3: CASSLGAPYEQYF. The CDR3 coding sequence is TGTGCCAGCAGCTTAGGGGCCCCCTACGAGCAGTACTTC.

This clone has a single count. The chain carries TRBV18 and TRBJ2-3; weak D call: TRBD2 (7 bases). CDR1 and CDR2 (germline): KGHSH, LQKENI. V was pared by 3 bases and J by 4 bases, with 11 bases between. The length of the CDR3 is 14 residues. DNA of the CDR3: TGTGCCAGCTCACCGAGAGGGGGGGCAGATACGCAGTATTTT. Protein product: CASSPRGGADTQYF. Drawing the rest from reference TRBV18 and TRBJ2-3, the complete variable domain is NAGVMQNPRHLVRRRGQEARLRCSPMKGHSHVYWYRQLPEEGLKFMVYLQKENIIDESGMPKERFSAEFPKEGPSILRIQQVVRGDSAAYFCASSPRGGADTQYFGPGTRLTVL.